One and the same sample provided the 27 T cell receptor beta chains below, sequenced in a study of T cells in Graves' hyperthyroidism and ophthalmopathy. TCR beta CDR3 region amplification was performed from RNA transcripts. An initial round of RT-PCR targeting the TCR CDR3 relied on the HTBI primer set. From the multiplex PCR reads, TCRdb called clonotypes with MiXCR, one entry per CDR3 protein. The sample consists of hundreds of thousands of distinct CDR3 sequences, 12% to 15% of them appearing once. The sequenced sample consisted of blood. The receptors originated from a woman under 30 with Graves' hyperthyroidism.

The rearrangement uses TRBV7-6 and TRBJ2-7; 7 nucleotides align to TRBD2. The V segment lost 0 bases and the J segment 3 bases; nucleotides outside the gene matches: 8. The CDR3 has 16 amino acids. CDR1 SGHVS and CDR2 FNYEAQ come from the germline V gene. The CDR3 here is CASSLAPAGNLYEQYF. The CDR3 DNA reads TGTGCCAGCAGCTTAGCGCCAGCGGGAAACCTCTACGAGCAGTACTTC.

Here the CDR3 DNA reads TGTGCCAGCAGTGTCCCCGGGAACACTGAAGCTTTCTTT. This translates into CASSVPGNTEAFF. This rearrangement joins TRBV25-1 to TRBJ1-1; D unclear. In germline, CDR1 is MGHDK, CDR2 SYGVNS. V lost 4 bases and J lost 1, with 7 bases in between. The CDR3 totals 13 residues.

This clonotype was counted only a few times. The gene calls are TRBV2 and TRBJ2-5; 10 bases line up with TRBD2. Per the germline V gene, CDR1 is SNHLY and CDR2 is FYNNEI. The CDR3 covers 16 residues. V trimming: 2 bases; J trimming: 7 bases; junction bases outside the gene matches: 10. The CDR3 sequence is CASSERTSGRPRTQYF. In DNA, the CDR3 is TGTGCCAGCAGTGAAAGGACTAGCGGAAGGCCGCGGACCCAGTACTTC.

There are a few counts of this clonotype. The chain carries TRBV7-9 and TRBJ1-6; D gene unclear. This CDR3 comprises 16 residues. Germline V CDR1 and CDR2: SEHNR, FQNEAQ (reference sequence). V was trimmed by 0 bases and J by 6 bases, leaving 12 bases between them. The CDR3 here is CASSLANRRFNSPLHF. The CDR3 DNA follows: TGTGCCAGCAGCTTAGCCAATAGGCGGTTTAATTCACCCCTCCACTTT.

V usage is TRBV7-6 and J usage is TRBJ2-5, with D perhaps matching TRBD1 or TRBD2 (5 bases each). The germline gives CDR1 SGHVS, CDR2 FNYEAQ. The V and J ends lost 6 bases and 5 bases respectively, with 19 bases between them. There are 15 residues in the CDR3. The chain's CDR3 is CASRTAFRGRETQYF. The CDR3, as DNA: TGTGCCAGCAGGACCGCTTTCCGGGGCAGGGAGACCCAGTACTTC.

This clonotype has more than one count but fewer than ten. The chain joins TRBV3-1 to TRBJ2-5, with D maybe TRBD2 (5 bases). The ends were cut back, 1 base at V and 4 bases at J, with 13 bases in the middle. The CDR3 spans 15 residues. From germline, CDR1 is LGHDT and CDR2 YNNKEL (reference sequence). The CDR3 reads CASSQGLASGETQYF. In DNA form, the CDR3 reads TGTGCCAGCAGCCAAGGTCTAGCTTCCGGAGAGACCCAGTACTTC.

This clonotype was seen only a few times. The V gene is TRBV7-2, the J gene TRBJ2-3, with 10 bases lining up with TRBD2. CDR3 length: 17 residues. The germline gives CDR1 SGHTA, CDR2 FQGNSA. V trimming: 4 bases; J trimming: 8 bases; junction bases outside the gene matches: 15. The CDR3 DNA reads TGTGCCAGCAGCTCACCGGGACTAGCGAAAGGGGGAGGTACGCAGTATTTT. This encodes CASSSPGLAKGGGTQYF.

The J gene is TRBJ2-3, the V gene TRBV10-1, with D unresolved. CDR3 length: 15 amino acids. Between the trimmed V and J ends, which lost 6 bases and 0 bases, there was a span of 13 bases. CDR1 and CDR2 (germline): WNHNN, SYGVQD (reference sequence). The CDR3 spells CASRKNRASTDTQYF. CDR3 in DNA: TGCGCCAGCAGAAAAAATCGGGCAAGCACAGATACGCAGTATTTT.

With respect to this clonotype: The junction shows a germline mismatch at one end, possibly a read error. The chain has TRBV3-1 and TRBJ1-4; D not certain. The CDR3 is made up of 13 amino acids. CDR1 is LGHDT and CDR2 is YNNKEL in the germline V gene (reference sequence). In nucleotides, the CDR3 is TGTGCCAGCGGCCAAGATGGCACCGAAAAACTGTTTTTT. Translated: CASGQDGTEKLFF.

This clonotype was detected many times. The chain carries TRBV29-1 and TRBJ1-2; D ambiguous. The CDR3 length is 15 residues. V was pared by 1 base and J by 4 bases, with 16 bases between. The germline CDR1 and CDR2 sequences are SQVTM and ANQGSEA. DNA for the CDR3: TGCAGCGTTGAAGCTGCAGGAGGACTCCTCTATGGCTACACCTTC. The encoded protein is CSVEAAGGLLYGYTF.

The rearrangement links TRBV20-1 to TRBJ1-2; D is ambiguous. The CDR3 totals 12 residues. The V gene lost 6 bases and the J gene lost 8 bases, with 16 bases spanning the gap. Germline CDR1 is DFQATT and CDR2 is SNEGSKA (reference sequence). The DNA of the CDR3 is TGCAGTGCGCTGGCGGGCCTTAAAGGCTACACCTTC. It specifies CSALAGLKGYTF.

The rearrangement links TRBV7-2 to TRBJ2-1; D is perhaps TRBD1 or TRBD2 (5 bases each). Trimming stripped 5 bases from V and 9 bases from J, with 29 bases between. CDR3 size: 18 residues. Germline CDR1 is SGHTA and CDR2 is FQGNSA. CDR3 in amino acids: CASSPSPGPGVWNSEQFF. DNA for the CDR3: TGTGCCAGCAGCCCGAGTCCGGGGCCCGGGGTTTGGAATAGTGAGCAGTTCTTC.

This clonotype was picked up a small number of times. An end of the junction differs from the germline gene, which may be a read error. The chain recombines TRBV20-1 with TRBJ1-2; D is perhaps TRBD1 (5 bases). This CDR3 is built from 12 residues. Germline values: CDR1 DFQATT, CDR2 SNEGSKA (reference sequence). The CDR3, as DNA: TGCGGTGCTAGAGGGGCAGTCTACGGCTACACCTTC. Its translation: CGARGAVYGYTF.

In this sample, this clonotype turned up a few times. V gene TRBV27 combines with J gene TRBJ2-3, with 7 bases fitting TRBD1. CDR3 length: 16 residues. Germline CDR1 and CDR2: MNHEY and SMNVEV (reference sequence). V lost 5 bases to trimming and J lost 0 bases; unmatched junction nucleotides: 8. This CDR3 reads CASSDPTGQSTDTQYF. The CDR3 bases are TGTGCCAGCAGTGATCCTACGGGACAGAGCACAGATACGCAGTATTTT.

This chain links TRBV9 with TRBJ1-1; the D gene is possibly TRBD1 (6 bases). This CDR3 has 16 amino acids. Germline V lookup: CDR1 SGDLS, CDR2 YYNGEE. Trimming cost V 3 bases and J 1 base, with 16 bases left between them. This CDR3 reads CASSANRVGGNTEAFF. CDR3 nucleotide sequence: TGTGCCAGCAGCGCGAACAGGGTTGGGGGGAACACTGAAGCTTTCTTT.

The sample holds many counts of this clonotype. The V call is TRBV5-1, the J call TRBJ2-7, with TRBD1 as a possible D gene (5 bases). V gave up 4 bases and J gave up 3 bases, with 14 bases separating them. The germline CDR1 and CDR2 sequences are SGHRS and YFSETQ. The CDR3 is 14 residues long. CDR3 residues: CASSPRGHYYEQYF. The CDR3 region has the DNA TGCGCCAGCAGCCCAAGGGGCCACTACTACGAGCAGTACTTC.

In its sample, this clonotype was seen many times. This rearrangement joins TRBV5-1 to TRBJ2-3, with 7 positions matching TRBD2. The CDR3 is made up of 14 amino acids. V trimming: 0 bases; J trimming: 6 bases; junction bases outside the gene matches: 4. Germline CDR1 reads SGHRS; CDR2 reads YFSETQ. In DNA, the CDR3 is TGCGCCAGCAGCTTGGGCGGGAGCGTGGATACGCAGTATTTT. Protein: CASSLGGSVDTQYF.

This clonotype showed up just a few times. The chain couples TRBV24-1 to TRBJ2-3; TRBD1 matches at 7 bases. CDR1 and CDR2 (germline): KGHDR, SFDVKD. V lost 3 bases, J lost 0 bases, and 5 bases stayed unmatched. CDR3 length: 16 amino acids. DNA for the CDR3: TGTGCCACCAGTGATCCCACAGGGGAGAGCACAGATACGCAGTATTTT. Its translation: CATSDPTGESTDTQYF.

This clonotype has a count of ten or more. V usage is TRBV30 and J usage is TRBJ1-5; perhaps TRBD1 as D (6 bases). V was pared by 0 bases and J by 2 bases, with 8 bases between. The CDR3 has 14 amino acids. Per germline, CDR1 GTSNPN and CDR2 SVGIG (reference sequence). The CDR3 loop is CAWSVDSRNQPQHF. CDR3 DNA: TGTGCCTGGAGTGTGGACAGCCGCAATCAGCCCCAGCATTTT.

This clonotype was observed a few times. The chain employs TRBV11-2 and TRBJ2-5; either TRBD1 or TRBD2 may supply D (5 bases each). Germline CDR1 SGHAT, CDR2 FQNNGV. Between the trimmed V and J ends, which lost 6 bases and 4 bases, there was a span of 21 bases. The CDR3 contains 16 residues. The CDR3 loop reads CASRTPRVGGRETQYF. The CDR3 DNA reads as TGTGCCAGCAGGACCCCCCGTGTTGGGGGTCGAGAGACCCAGTACTTC. The variable domain in full, with the rest retrieved from reference TRBV11-2 and TRBJ2-5, is EAGVAQSPRYKIIEKRQSVAFWCNPISGHATLYWYQQILGQGPKLLIQFQNNGVVDDSQLPKDRFSAERLKGVDSTLKIQPAKLEDSAVYLCASRTPRVGGRETQYFGPGTRLLVL.

This clonotype was counted a single time. This clone may be a read error of a much larger clone one base away. The chain links TRBV18 to TRBJ2-1; a possible D gene is TRBD2 (5 bases). This CDR3 has 13 amino acids. CDR1 and CDR2 from the germline V gene are KGHSH and LQKENI. The CDR3 region has the DNA TGTGCCAGCTCACCAATAGCGTACAATAAGCAGTTCTTC. Residues: CASSPIAYNKQFF.

The chain carries TRBV6-1 and TRBJ2-1; tentative D call: TRBD2 (6 bases). The CDR3 has 11 residues. Germline V gene lookup returns CDR1 MNHNS and CDR2 SASEGT. V lost 7 bases, J lost 12 bases, and 13 bases lay in between. Here the CDR3 reads CASMDGGTQFF. DNA of the CDR3: TGTGCCAGCATGGACGGCGGGACGCAGTTCTTC.

A word on this clonotype: This may come from a read error, since a much larger clone is one base off. The V and J genes are TRBV24-1 and TRBJ2-1; 9 positions agree with TRBD1. This CDR3 region has 18 residues. The J segment lost 8 bases and the V segment lost 3 bases, leaving 16 bases of the junction unmatched. Germline-derived CDR1 and CDR2 are KGHDR and SFDVKD. CDR3 DNA sequence: TGTGCCACCAGTGATCCTCTTCAGAGGACAGGGGATTTCGATGAGCAGTTCTTC. It yields the protein CATSDPLQRTGDFDEQFF.

This clonotype has a count of ten or more. The rearrangement links TRBV3-1 to TRBJ1-1; maybe TRBD1 (5 bases). This CDR3 is 14 amino acids long. Germline V lookup: CDR1 LGHDT, CDR2 YNNKEL (reference sequence). V was pared by 2 bases and J by 1 base, with 8 bases between. For the CDR3, the DNA is TGTGCCAGCAGCCAAAGACAGAAGAACACTGAAGCTTTCTTT. The encoded protein is CASSQRQKNTEAFF.

This sequence joins TRBV6-1 and TRBJ2-1, with 9 positions matching TRBD1. CDR3 length: 16 residues. Germline lookup yields CDR1 MNHNS and CDR2 SASEGT. V shed 5 bases and J 8 bases; nucleotides not matched to a gene: 13. The CDR3 spells CASSIHMTGGRDEQFF. CDR3 nucleotides: TGTGCCAGCAGTATCCACATGACAGGGGGACGTGATGAGCAGTTCTTC.

This clonotype was detected ten times or more. This chain uses TRBV28 with TRBJ2-1; D is ambiguous. V was pared by 6 bases and J by 0 bases, with 12 bases between. The CDR3 spans 15 residues. The germline gives CDR1 MDHEN, CDR2 SYDVKM. CDR3 coding DNA: TGTGCCAGCAGGTTAGACGGAAGCTCCTACAATGAGCAGTTCTTC. Protein product: CASRLDGSSYNEQFF. The full variable domain, rest sourced from reference TRBV28 and TRBJ2-1, is DVKVTQSSRYLVKRTGEKVFLECVQDMDHENMFWYRQDPGLGLRLIYFSYDVKMKEKGDIPEGYSVSREKKERFSLILESASTNQTSMYLCASRLDGSSYNEQFFGPGTRLTVL.

This clonotype came up many times. The J gene is TRBJ1-2, the V gene TRBV30; no definite D call. From germline, CDR1 is GTSNPN and CDR2 SVGIG (reference sequence). The CDR3 is made up of 11 amino acids. V was shortened by 4 bases and J by 8 bases, with 11 bases between the two germline ends. CDR3 sequence: CAWTGGGGYTF. The CDR3 nucleotides read TGTGCCTGGACGGGTGGAGGCGGCTACACCTTC.